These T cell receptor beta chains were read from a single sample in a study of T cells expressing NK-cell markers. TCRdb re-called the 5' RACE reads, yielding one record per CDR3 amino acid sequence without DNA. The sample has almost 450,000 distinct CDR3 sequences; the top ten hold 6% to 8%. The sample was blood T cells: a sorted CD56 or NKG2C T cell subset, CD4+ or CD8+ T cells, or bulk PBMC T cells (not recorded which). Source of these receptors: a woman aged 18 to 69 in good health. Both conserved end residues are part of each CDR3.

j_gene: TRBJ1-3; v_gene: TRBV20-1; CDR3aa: CSAVGQGPGNTIYF
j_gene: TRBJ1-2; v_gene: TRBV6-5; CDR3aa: CASSYPGGNGYTF
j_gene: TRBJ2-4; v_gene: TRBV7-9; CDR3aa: CASMGDPENIQYF
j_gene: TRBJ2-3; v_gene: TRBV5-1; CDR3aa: CASSARRAGGGPMEYF
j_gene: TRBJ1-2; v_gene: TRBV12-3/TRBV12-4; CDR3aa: CASRDRGNYGYTF
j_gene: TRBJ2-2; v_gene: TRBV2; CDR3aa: CASSVGQGGTGELFF
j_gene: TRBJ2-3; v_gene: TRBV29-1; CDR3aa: CSGLAGYTDTQYF
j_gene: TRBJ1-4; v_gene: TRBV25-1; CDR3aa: CASSPYQGASEKLFF
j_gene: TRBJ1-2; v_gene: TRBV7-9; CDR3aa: CASSLGQGGPYGYTF
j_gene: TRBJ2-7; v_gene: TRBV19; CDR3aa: CASREEYEQYF
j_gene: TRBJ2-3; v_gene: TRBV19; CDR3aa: CASTSTDTQYF
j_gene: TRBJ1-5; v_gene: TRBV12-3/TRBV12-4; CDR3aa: CASSQGQGSNQPQHF
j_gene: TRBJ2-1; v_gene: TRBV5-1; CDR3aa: CASSLDGGSAWNEQFF
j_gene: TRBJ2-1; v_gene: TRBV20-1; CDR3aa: CSARDGAGGRIEQFF
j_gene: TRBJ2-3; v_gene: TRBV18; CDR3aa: CASSRSDGTDTQYF
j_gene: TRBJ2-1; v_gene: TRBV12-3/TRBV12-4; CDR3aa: CASSLGTSSWGEQFF
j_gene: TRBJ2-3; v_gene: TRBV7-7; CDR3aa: CASSLGPGRAGTDTQYF
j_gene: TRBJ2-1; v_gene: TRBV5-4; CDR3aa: CASSSTQVYNEQFF
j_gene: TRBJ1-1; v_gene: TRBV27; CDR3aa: CASSFGTGGTEAFF
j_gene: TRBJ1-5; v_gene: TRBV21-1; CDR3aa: CASSKEVRQVNQPQHF
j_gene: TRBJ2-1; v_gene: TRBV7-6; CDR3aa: CASRIGGLASSHEQFF
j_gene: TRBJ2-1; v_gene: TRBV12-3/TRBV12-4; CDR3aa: CASSPSGGLYNEQFF
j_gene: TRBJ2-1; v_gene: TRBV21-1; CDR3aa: CASSPRGENNEQFF
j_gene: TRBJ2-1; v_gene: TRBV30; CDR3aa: CAWTRGAEQFF
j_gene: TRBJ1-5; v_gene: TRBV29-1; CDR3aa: CSVGTAVNQPQHF